This T cell receptor beta chain was sequenced in a study of CD4+ T cells in melanoma. General study findings and limits: A reported correlation linked neoantigen-specific CD4+ T cells to CD8+, macrophage and B cell function. Reportedly, melanoma neoantigen-specific CD4+ T cells showed varied differentiation states.

The CDR3 contains 14 residues. V lost 6 bases and J lost 7, with 13 bases in between. Looked up from germline, CDR1 is SGHNT and CDR2 is YENEEA. Data came from immunoSEQ multiplex PCR; TCRdb stores just in-frame clones and leaves some out. This sample has over 45,000 clones; 55% to 75% occur once, and the top ten carry under 5.5%. Turning to this clone: The antigen remains undetermined.

The origin of this receptor is a human donor with melanoma. The sequenced sample was tumor tissue. V gene TRBV11-3 combines with J gene TRBJ1-6; the D gene is possibly TRBD1 (6 bases). In DNA form, the CDR3 reads TGTGCCAGCAGTGACCAGGGGTGGAATTCACCCCTCCACTTT. Protein sequence: CASSDQGWNSPLHF.